This T cell receptor beta chain was recorded in a study of blood T cell repertoires in COVID-19. The V gene's germline CDR1 is SGHNT and CDR2 YYREEE (reference sequence). The germline V and J ends were trimmed by 4 bases and 0 bases, with 13 bases remaining between them. The CDR3 length is 15 residues. The data were produced by immunoSEQ multiplex PCR, yet TCRdb's version contains in-frame clones alone and is incomplete. The data contain roughly 500,000 clones, roughly nine tenths of them singletons. The specimen was peripheral blood. The chain has TRBV5-4 and TRBJ2-5, with D perhaps matching TRBD1 (6 bases). The sequence was obtained from a man aged 18 to 30 with COVID-19, enrolled during active disease. In nucleotides, the CDR3 is TGTGCCAGCAGCCGGGACACTGCGTACCAAGAGACCCAGTACTTC. Protein product: CASSRDTAYQETQYF.